What follows are 23 T cell receptor beta chains derived from one specimen sequenced in a study of blood T cell repertoires in COVID-19. The data were produced by immunoSEQ multiplex PCR, yet TCRdb's version contains in-frame clones alone and is incomplete. Seen here are about 97,000 clones, roughly four fifths observed once, and the top ten hold 7.5% to 10%. Sequencing input: peripheral blood. All receptors come from a man aged 40-50 years with active or convalescent COVID-19.

V gene TRBV4-3 combines with J gene TRBJ1-4, with TRBD1 matching 7 bases. The V and J ends lost 3 bases and 7 bases, in that order; junction bases with no gene match: 2. Germline CDR1 and CDR2: LGHNA and YSLEER. The CDR3 consists of 13 residues. CDR3 sequence reads: CASSHRQGEKLFF. The CDR3 DNA is TGCGCCAGCAGCCACCGACAGGGTGAAAAACTGTTTTTT.

The rearrangement links TRBV18 to TRBJ2-7, with D perhaps matching TRBD1 (6 bases). There are 14 residues in the CDR3. Trimming took 2 bases from V and 5 from J, leaving 13 bases between them. The germline V gene has CDR1 KGHSH and CDR2 LQKENI. CDR3 coding DNA: TGTGCCAGCTCACCAATATCAGGGGTCAACGAGCAGTACTTC. It codes for CASSPISGVNEQYF.

Written as DNA, the CDR3 is TGTGCCAGCAGCCATGGGACTCCTATACAGTACTTC. The encoded protein is CASSHGTPIQYF. The V and J genes are TRBV5-6 and TRBJ2-7; D may be TRBD2 (6 bases). The ends were cut back, 4 bases at V and 10 bases at J, with 15 bases in the middle. Germline values: CDR1 SGHDT, CDR2 YYEEEE. This CDR3 is built from 12 residues.

The V and J genes are TRBV18 and TRBJ2-3, with TRBD2 identical over 16 bases. V was pared by 5 bases and J by 1 base, with 12 bases of the junction left unmatched. The CDR3 is made up of 20 amino acids. Per germline, CDR1 KGHSH and CDR2 LQKENI. Here the CDR3 reads CASSLIPGLAGGPGTDTQYF. CDR3 nucleotides: TGTGCCAGCTCATTGATACCGGGACTAGCGGGGGGGCCAGGCACAGATACGCAGTATTTT.

V gene TRBV2 combines with J gene TRBJ1-4, with 7 nucleotides matching TRBD1. The CDR3 totals 14 residues. Looked up from germline, CDR1 is SNHLY and CDR2 is FYNNEI. The junction had 7 bases not matched to a gene; V was cut back by 5 bases and J by 7 bases. In DNA form, the CDR3 reads TGTGCCAGCAGTACACAGGGGAAGGGTGAAAAACTGTTTTTT. Encoded protein: CASSTQGKGEKLFF.

This clone was recorded only once. The chain is built from TRBV7-2 and TRBJ2-7; TRBD1 matches 8 bases. CDR3 length equals 14 residues. CDR1 and CDR2 (germline): SGHTA, FQGNSA. V dropped 6 bases and J dropped 3; count of bases not matched to a gene: 7. CDR3 region: CASRLGQDGYEQYF. The CDR3 DNA follows: TGTGCCAGCAGGTTGGGACAGGACGGCTACGAGCAGTACTTC.

The chain combines TRBV4-2 with TRBJ2-1, with 8 bases identical to TRBD1. The CDR3 is made up of 15 amino acids. Per germline, CDR1 LGHNA and CDR2 YNFKEQ. Trimming took 6 bases from V and 5 from J; bases not matched to a gene: 9. CDR3 sequence reads: CASRPLDRADNEQFF. CDR3 sequence (DNA): TGTGCCAGCAGACCTTTGGACAGGGCAGACAATGAGCAGTTCTTC.

The rearrangement links TRBV5-6 to TRBJ2-2; no clear D. Germline CDR1 SGHDT, CDR2 YYEEEE. The CDR3 runs 11 residues. Trimming cost V 6 bases and J 6 bases, with 6 bases left between them. The CDR3 DNA is TGTGCCAGCACCAGGTCCGGGGAGCTGTTTTTT. Amino acid sequence: CASTRSGELFF.

This chain uses TRBV7-8 with TRBJ2-4, with 7 nucleotides matching TRBD1. V dropped 4 bases and J dropped 9; count of bases not matched to a gene: 15. Germline CDR1 reads SGHVS; CDR2 reads FQNEAQ. The CDR3 consists of 16 residues. The CDR3 loop is CASSSSGQVAVSIQYF. CDR3 coding DNA: TGTGCCAGCAGCTCTTCAGGACAGGTGGCGGTGAGCATTCAGTACTTC. The whole variable domain, remainder taken from reference TRBV7-8 and TRBJ2-4, is GAGVSQSPRYKVAKRGQDVALRCDPISGHVSLFWYQQALGQGPEFLTYFQNEAQLDKSGLPSDRFFAERPEGSVSTLKIQRTQQEDSAVYLCASSSSGQVAVSIQYFGAGTRLSVL.

This clone was counted a single time. This chain connects TRBV20-1 to TRBJ1-2, with a tentative D call TRBD1 (5 bases). CDR3 length: 10 residues. Trimming pared 6 bases from V and 7 bases from J, leaving 9 bases between. Germline V gives CDR1 DFQATT, CDR2 SNEGSKA (reference sequence). The chain's CDR3 is CSAGEVGYTF. CDR3 nucleotides: TGCAGTGCGGGGGAGGTTGGCTACACCTTC.

This chain uses TRBV28 with TRBJ2-3; tentatively, D is TRBD1 (5 bases). Trimming took off 7 bases at V and 2 bases at J, with 13 bases between the two ends. Germline loops: CDR1 MDHEN, CDR2 SYDVKM. CDR3 length: 14 residues. CDR3 sequence reads: CASIPWGATDTQYF. CDR3 DNA: TGTGCCAGCATTCCTTGGGGCGCCACAGATACGCAGTATTTT.

V gene TRBV7-9 combines with J gene TRBJ1-1; D uncertain. The CDR3 totals 11 residues. The germline V and J ends were trimmed by 1 base and 8 bases, with 5 bases remaining between them. CDR1 and CDR2 (germline): SEHNR, FQNEAQ (reference sequence). The CDR3 spells CASSLVSEAFF. For the CDR3, the DNA is TGTGCCAGCAGCTTAGTGTCGGAAGCTTTCTTT.

V is TRBV11-2 and J is TRBJ1-2; 11 bases line up with TRBD1. Germline values: CDR1 SGHAT, CDR2 FQNNGV. The CDR3 covers 13 residues. The trim removed 5 bases at V and 7 bases at J, leaving 3 bases unmatched. The CDR3 loop reads CASSGTGGVGYTF. CDR3 bases: TGTGCCAGCAGCGGGACAGGGGGAGTTGGCTACACCTTC.

This chain uses TRBV18 with TRBJ2-7, with TRBD1 as a possible D gene (6 bases). In germline, CDR1 is KGHSH, CDR2 LQKENI. The germline V and J ends were trimmed by 3 bases and 3 bases, with 12 bases remaining between them. The length of the CDR3 is 14 residues. CDR3 region: CASSPRTEIYEQYF. The CDR3 nucleotides read TGTGCCAGCTCACCTAGGACAGAGATCTACGAGCAGTACTTC.

The rearrangement joins TRBV29-1 to TRBJ1-4; D is unresolved. Germline-derived CDR1 and CDR2 are SQVTM and ANQGSEA. This CDR3 contains 12 residues. Trimming left V 1 base short and J 2 bases short, with 2 bases between. The CDR3 here is CSVEATNEKLFF. Written as DNA, the CDR3 is TGCAGCGTTGAAGCGACTAATGAAAAACTGTTTTTT. The entire variable domain, with the rest obtained from reference TRBV29-1 and TRBJ1-4, is as follows: SAVISQKPSRDICQRGTSLTIQCQVDSQVTMMFWYRQQPGQSLTLIATANQGSEATYESGFVIDKFPISRPNLTFSTLTVSNMSPEDSSIYLCSVEATNEKLFFGSGTQLSVL.

The chain uses TRBV7-9 and TRBJ1-6; 11 nucleotides agree with TRBD1. Germline V gene sequence: CDR1 SEHNR, CDR2 FQNEAQ (reference sequence). There are 16 residues in the CDR3. V gave up 5 bases and J gave up 5 bases; unmatched junction bases: 5. The CDR3 spells CASSRGQGANNSPLHF. CDR3 coding DNA: TGTGCCAGCAGCCGAGGACAGGGGGCAAATAATTCACCCCTCCACTTT.

The chain combines TRBV5-4 with TRBJ2-1; TRBD2 aligns across 16 bases. The germline CDR1 and CDR2 sequences are SGHNT and YYREEE (reference sequence). The trim removed 3 bases at V and 4 bases at J, leaving 10 bases unmatched. CDR3 length: 19 amino acids. The CDR3 sequence: CASSSPGTSGGAIYNEQFF. Here the CDR3 DNA reads TGTGCCAGCAGCTCGCCCGGGACTAGCGGGGGGGCCATTTACAATGAGCAGTTCTTC.

The chain has TRBV5-3 and TRBJ1-5, with D unresolved. TRBV5-3 qualifies as an ORF whose function is uncertain. The CDR3 length is 15 residues. The V end lost 1 base, the J end lost 0 bases, and 8 bases lay between the germline ends. The CDR3 loop reads CARSLPGYSNQPQHF. The CDR3 coding sequence is TGTGCCAGAAGCTTGCCCGGGTATAGCAATCAGCCCCAGCATTTT.

J is TRBJ1-2 and V is TRBV21-1; TRBD1, the table's D call, was not compared with the DNA. TRBV21-1 is termed a pseudogene. The CDR3 is made up of 16 amino acids. Here the CDR3 DNA reads TGTGCCAGCAGCCCCTCCGGGACAGGGGCCACCTATGGCTACACCTTC. Amino acids: CASSPSGTGATYGYTF.

The chain carries TRBV3-1 (or the pseudogene TRBV3-2) and TRBJ2-5; TRBD2 agrees at 8 bases. There are 13 residues in the CDR3. With V trimmed by 8 bases and J by 4 bases, 6 bases remained unmatched. Germline loops: CDR1 LGHDT, CDR2 YNNKEL (reference sequence). As DNA, the CDR3 is TGTGCCAGCCGCCCGGCGGGAGGAGAGACCCAGTACTTC. Its translation: CASRPAGGETQYF.

The chain links TRBV9 to TRBJ1-3; a weak D match, TRBD1 (5 bases). The length of the CDR3 is 13 residues. Germline CDR1 SGDLS, CDR2 YYNGEE. The ends were cut back, 1 base at V and 4 bases at J, with 6 bases in the middle. In nucleotides, the CDR3 is TGTGCCAGCAGCGTACAGGGAGGAAACACCATATATTTT. Translation: CASSVQGGNTIYF.

This rearrangement joins TRBV6-5 to TRBJ2-7, with D possibly being TRBD1 (5 bases). The CDR3 length is 13 residues. Germline V CDR1 and CDR2: MNHEY, SVGAGI. The ends were cut back, 7 bases at V and 0 bases at J, with 10 bases in the middle. The chain's CDR3 is CASTLGASYEQYF. CDR3 coding DNA: TGTGCCAGCACTCTAGGGGCCTCCTACGAGCAGTACTTC.

The chain carries TRBV9 and TRBJ2-7, with 11 nucleotides matching TRBD1. Unmatched junction bases numbered 6, after V lost 3 bases and J lost 7 bases. This CDR3 region has 14 residues. The germline V gene has CDR1 SGDLS and CDR2 YYNGEE. The CDR3 DNA sequence: TGTGCCAGCAGCGCCGGGACAGGGGGTCGAGAGCAGTACTTC. Protein: CASSAGTGGREQYF.